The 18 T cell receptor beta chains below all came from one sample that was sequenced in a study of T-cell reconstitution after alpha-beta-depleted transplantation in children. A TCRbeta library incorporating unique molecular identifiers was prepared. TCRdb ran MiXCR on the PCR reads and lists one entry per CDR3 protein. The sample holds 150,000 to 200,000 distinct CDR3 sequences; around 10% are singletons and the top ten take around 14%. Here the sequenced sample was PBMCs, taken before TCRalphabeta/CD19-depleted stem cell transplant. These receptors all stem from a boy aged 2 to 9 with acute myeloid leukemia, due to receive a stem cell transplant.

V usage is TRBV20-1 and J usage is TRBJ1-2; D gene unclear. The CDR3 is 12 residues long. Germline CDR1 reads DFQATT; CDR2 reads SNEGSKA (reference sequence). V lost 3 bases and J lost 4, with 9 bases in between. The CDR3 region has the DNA TGCAGTGCTAGGGACGGGTTCTATGGCTACACCTTC. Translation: CSARDGFYGYTF.

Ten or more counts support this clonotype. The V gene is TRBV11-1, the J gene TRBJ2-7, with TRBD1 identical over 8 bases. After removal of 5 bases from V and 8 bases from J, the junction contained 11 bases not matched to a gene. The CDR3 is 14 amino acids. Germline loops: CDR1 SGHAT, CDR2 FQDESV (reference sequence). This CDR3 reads CASSPGQGQTKQYV. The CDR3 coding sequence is TGTGCCAGCAGCCCCGGACAGGGCCAAACGAAGCAGTACGTC.

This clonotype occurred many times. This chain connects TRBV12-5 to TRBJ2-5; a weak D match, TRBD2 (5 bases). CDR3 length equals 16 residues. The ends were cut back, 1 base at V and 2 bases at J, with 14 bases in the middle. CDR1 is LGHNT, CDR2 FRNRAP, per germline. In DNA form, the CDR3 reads TGTGCTAGTGGTTTGGCTTCCGTACGCGGGCAAGAGACCCAGTACTTC. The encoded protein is CASGLASVRGQETQYF.

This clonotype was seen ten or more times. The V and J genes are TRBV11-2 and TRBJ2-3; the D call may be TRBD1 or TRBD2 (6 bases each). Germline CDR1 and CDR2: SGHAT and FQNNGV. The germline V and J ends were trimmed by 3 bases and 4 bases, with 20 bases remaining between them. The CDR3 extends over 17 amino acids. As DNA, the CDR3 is TGTGCCAGCAGCTTTCCCTTGACACAGGGAGGATCAGATACGCAGTATTTT. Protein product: CASSFPLTQGGSDTQYF.

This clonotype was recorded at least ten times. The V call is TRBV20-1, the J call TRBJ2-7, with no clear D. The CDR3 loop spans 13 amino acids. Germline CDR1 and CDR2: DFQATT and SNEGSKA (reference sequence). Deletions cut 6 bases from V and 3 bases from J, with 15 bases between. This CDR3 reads CSALDPTGYEQYF. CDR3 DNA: TGCAGTGCACTGGACCCAACGGGCTACGAGCAGTACTTC.

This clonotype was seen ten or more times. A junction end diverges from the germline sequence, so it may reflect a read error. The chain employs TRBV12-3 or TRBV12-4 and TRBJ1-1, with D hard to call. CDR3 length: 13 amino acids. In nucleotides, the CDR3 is TGCGCCAGCAGCTTGCTCGCCAACACTGAAGCTTTCTTT. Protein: CASSLLANTEAFF.

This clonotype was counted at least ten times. CDR3 nucleotides: TGTGCCAGCAGCCCTCCAACTAGCGGGAGAAGCACAGATACGCAGTATTTT. Protein sequence: CASSPPTSGRSTDTQYF. The chain couples TRBV12-3 or TRBV12-4 to TRBJ2-3; 11 bases are shared with TRBD2. J gave up 0 bases and V 6 bases, and 8 bases lay outside the gene matches. The CDR3 covers 17 residues.

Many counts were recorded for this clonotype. In DNA form, the CDR3 reads TGCGCCAGCAGTGAAGTCGGGACAGGGGGAGTGAGGCGCTACAATGAGCAGTTCTTC. Its protein product is CASSEVGTGGVRRYNEQFF. V and J are TRBV10-1 and TRBJ2-1, with TRBD1 matching over 11 bases. Germline assignment: CDR1 WNHNN and CDR2 SYGVQD (reference sequence). The length of the CDR3 is 19 residues. V dropped 3 bases and J dropped 3; count of bases not matched to a gene: 13.

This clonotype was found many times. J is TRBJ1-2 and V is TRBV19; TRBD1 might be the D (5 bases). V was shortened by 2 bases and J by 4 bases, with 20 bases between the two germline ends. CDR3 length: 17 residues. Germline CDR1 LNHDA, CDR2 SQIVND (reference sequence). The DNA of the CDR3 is TGTGCCAGTAGTATAAGAGGGGCGCCCTTCGACGGCTATGGCTACACCTTC. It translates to CASSIRGAPFDGYGYTF.

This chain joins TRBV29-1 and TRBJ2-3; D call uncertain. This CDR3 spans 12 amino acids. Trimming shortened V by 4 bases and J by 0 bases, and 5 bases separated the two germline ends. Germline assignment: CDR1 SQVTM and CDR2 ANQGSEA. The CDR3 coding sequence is TGCAGCGTTGGGGCCAGCACAGATACGCAGTATTTT. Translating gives CSVGASTDTQYF.

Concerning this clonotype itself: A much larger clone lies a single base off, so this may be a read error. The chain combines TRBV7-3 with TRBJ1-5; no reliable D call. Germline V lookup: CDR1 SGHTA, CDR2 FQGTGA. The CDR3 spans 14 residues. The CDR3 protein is CASSLGGSDHPQHF. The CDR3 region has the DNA TGTGCCAGCAGCTTAGGCGGGTCCGATCACCCCCAGCATTTT.

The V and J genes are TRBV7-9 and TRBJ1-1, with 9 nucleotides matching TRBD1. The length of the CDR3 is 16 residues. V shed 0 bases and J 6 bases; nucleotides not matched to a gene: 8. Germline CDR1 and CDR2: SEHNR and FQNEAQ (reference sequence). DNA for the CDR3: TGTGCCAGCAGCTTAGCCCGGGGACAGGGAGAGGCTGAAGCTTTCTTT. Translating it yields CASSLARGQGEAEAFF.

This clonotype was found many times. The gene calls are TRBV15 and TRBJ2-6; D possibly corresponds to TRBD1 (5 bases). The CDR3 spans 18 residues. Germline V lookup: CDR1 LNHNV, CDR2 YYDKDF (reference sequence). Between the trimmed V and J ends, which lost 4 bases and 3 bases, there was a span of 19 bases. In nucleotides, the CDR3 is TGTGCCACCAGCATCCAGGGCCAGCGCACGTTTGGGGCCAACGTCCTGACTTTC. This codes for CATSIQGQRTFGANVLTF.

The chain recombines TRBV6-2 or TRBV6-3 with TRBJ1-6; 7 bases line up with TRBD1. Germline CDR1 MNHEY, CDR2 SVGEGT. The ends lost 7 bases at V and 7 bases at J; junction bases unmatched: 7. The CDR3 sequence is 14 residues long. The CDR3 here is CASTPAGQNSPLHF. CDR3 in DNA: TGTGCCAGCACCCCGGCGGGACAGAATTCACCCCTCCACTTT.

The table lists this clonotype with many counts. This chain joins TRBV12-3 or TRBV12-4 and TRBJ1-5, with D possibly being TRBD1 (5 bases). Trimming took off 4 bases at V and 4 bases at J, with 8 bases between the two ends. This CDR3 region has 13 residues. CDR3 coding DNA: TGTGCCAGCAGTTACGACAGAAATCAGCCCCAGCATTTT. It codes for CASSYDRNQPQHF.

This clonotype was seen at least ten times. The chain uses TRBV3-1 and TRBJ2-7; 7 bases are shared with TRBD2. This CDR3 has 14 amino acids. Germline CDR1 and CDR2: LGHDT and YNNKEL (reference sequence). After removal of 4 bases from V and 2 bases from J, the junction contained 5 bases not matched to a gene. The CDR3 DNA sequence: TGTGCCAGCAGCCTAGGACTAGTTCCCTACGAGCAGTACGTC. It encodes CASSLGLVPYEQYV.

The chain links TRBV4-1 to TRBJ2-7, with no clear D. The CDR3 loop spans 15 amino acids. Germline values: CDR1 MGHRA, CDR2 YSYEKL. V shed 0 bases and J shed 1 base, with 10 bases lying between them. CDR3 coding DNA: TGCGCCAGCAGCCAAGATGACGAAGAGTCCTACGAGCAGTACTTC. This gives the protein CASSQDDEESYEQYF.

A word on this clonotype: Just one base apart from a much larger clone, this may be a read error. The CDR3 loop is CAWSRATGHTEELFF. The CDR3 nucleotides read TGTGCCTGGAGTAGGGCAACCGGGCACACCGAGGAGCTGTTTTTT. V usage is TRBV30 and J usage is TRBJ2-2; D unresolved. The length of the CDR3 is 15 residues. Per germline, CDR1 GTSNPN and CDR2 SVGIG (reference sequence).